This T cell receptor beta chain originates from a study of graft-versus-host responses after intestinal transplantation. Study summary: Recipients got multivisceral, liver-intestinal, or isolated intestinal transplants. Tacrolimus plus steroids were given to all recipients for about 3 years, preceded by anti-thymocyte globulin induction.

Turning to this clone: The target antigen is unknown.

This CDR3 region has 13 residues. V was cut by 4 bases and J by 6 bases, with 14 bases left in between. Germline V gene lookup returns CDR1 SGHNT and CDR2 YYREEE (reference sequence). Repertoires were generated with immunoSEQ multiplex PCR, while TCRdb's copy carries only in-frame clones and drops some. The table has some 140,000 clones, 80% to 95% seen once. The TCR comes from a human donor who received an intestinal transplant. The source material was unstimulated CD4+ T cells sorted from spleen or lymph node cells, sampled before intestinal transplant. The V and J genes are TRBV5-4 and TRBJ2-7, with D possibly being TRBD1 or TRBD2 (5 bases each). In DNA form, the CDR3 reads TGTGCCAGCAGCGCCGATCCCGGGGCCGAGCAGTACTTC. As protein: CASSADPGAEQYF. Full variable domain (remainder filled in from reference TRBV5-4 and TRBJ2-7): ETGVTQSPTHLIKTRGQQVTLRCSSQSGHNTVSWYQQALGQGPQFIFQYYREEENGRGNFPPRFSGLQFPNYSSELNVNALELDDSALYLCASSADPGAEQYFGPGTRLTVT.